This T cell receptor beta chain appears in the sequencing data of a study of blood T cell repertoires in COVID-19. Study context: COVID-19 samples collected from the United States, Italy and Spain covered acute and convalescent phases.

Under the authors' procedure: The authors estimated nucleated cell counts from reference gene primer amplification. The repertoire was sequenced with immunoSEQ multiplex PCR; TCRdb's copy has only in-frame clones and lacks some. V, J and clone size are those of that table, while D and trimming were read from the DNA. The profile covers a few hundred thousand clones, with about 90% appearing a single time and around 1.4% taken by the ten largest. The CDR3 totals 13 residues. The V end lost 4 bases, the J end lost 10 bases, and 14 bases lay between the germline ends. The germline V gene has CDR1 SQVTM and CDR2 ANQGSEA.

The sequencing input was peripheral blood. This TCR was recovered from a man older than 75 with acute or convalescent COVID-19. The chain carries TRBV29-1 and TRBJ1-6; D is undetermined. For the CDR3, the DNA is TGCAGCGTTGGGGCAACCAACGGCTCACCCCTCCACTTT. This translates into CSVGATNGSPLHF.